The 9 T cell receptor beta chains reported below all come from one sample, sequenced in a study of blood T cell repertoires in COVID-19 (dated by TCRdb to 2018 to 2020). Library generation was performed with the immunoSEQ multiplex PCR assay. The immuneACCESS repertoire file appears here via TCRdb, limited to in-frame rearrangements. These files lack a portion of the clones; in checked studies, under half of the deficit traces to unresolved V genes, and the cause of the others is not known. The sample yields approximately 220,000 clones; roughly 80% were counted once. The ten largest make up 5% to 6.5% of the sample. Sequenced material: peripheral blood. All receptors come from a woman in her sixties or seventies who had recovered from COVID-19.

The chain uses TRBV18 and TRBJ2-7; TRBD1 matches 10 bases. Germline-derived CDR1 and CDR2 are KGHSH and LQKENI. V shed 0 bases and J 5 bases; nucleotides not matched to a gene: 1. The CDR3 covers 14 residues. CDR3 amino acids: CASSPPGQGNEQYF. In nucleotides, the CDR3 is TGTGCCAGCTCACCACCGGGACAGGGGAACGAGCAGTACTTC.

The chain has TRBV2 and TRBJ1-4; TRBD1 is a possible D gene (5 bases). The germline V gene encodes CDR1 SNHLY and CDR2 FYNNEI. The CDR3 has 14 residues. The V end lost 8 bases, the J end lost 3 bases, and 13 bases lay between the germline ends. CDR3 in amino acids: CASRRGRANEKLFF. The CDR3 region has the DNA TGTGCCAGCCGGAGGGGTAGGGCTAATGAAAAACTGTTTTTT. Together with reference TRBV2 and TRBJ1-4, the CDR3 gives the full variable domain: EPEVTQTPSHQVTQMGQEVILRCVPISNHLYFYWYRQILGQKVEFLVSFYNNEISEKSEIFDDQFSVERPDGSNFTLKIRSTKLEDSAMYFCASRRGRANEKLFFGSGTQLSVL.

The chain uses TRBV18 and TRBJ1-3, with D possibly matching TRBD1 (6 bases). Looked up from germline, CDR1 is KGHSH and CDR2 is LQKENI. The CDR3 covers 16 residues. Trimming removed 2 bases from V and 0 bases from J, with 11 bases in between. CDR3: CASSPWDNSSGNTIYF. CDR3 nucleotides: TGTGCCAGCTCACCATGGGACAACAGCTCTGGAAACACCATATATTTT.

This rearrangement joins TRBV5-1 to TRBJ1-2, with D possibly matching TRBD1 (5 bases). Germline loops: CDR1 SGHRS, CDR2 YFSETQ. The germline V and J ends were trimmed by 9 bases and 5 bases, with 11 bases remaining between them. The CDR3 covers 11 residues. CDR3 protein: CATGEGYGYTF. The CDR3 DNA sequence: TGCGCCACCGGGGAGGGGTATGGCTACACCTTC.

This chain uses TRBV10-2 with TRBJ1-2, with 8 positions matching TRBD1. Trimming removed 2 bases from V and 5 bases from J; junction bases left unmatched: 4. CDR1 WSHSY and CDR2 SAAADI come from the germline V gene. The CDR3 consists of 14 residues. In DNA form, the CDR3 reads TGCGCCAGCAGTGAGAGGTACAGGGGGTATGGCTACACCTTC. Protein product: CASSERYRGYGYTF.

V usage is TRBV7-9 and J usage is TRBJ2-1; 8 bases agree with TRBD2. The CDR3 is 13 residues long. Germline V gene lookup returns CDR1 SEHNR and CDR2 FQNEAQ (reference sequence). V shed 8 bases, J shed 8 bases, and the junction held 8 bases outside the gene matches. CDR3 in amino acids: CASLGGGWHEQFF. Here the CDR3 DNA reads TGTGCCAGCCTGGGCGGGGGGTGGCATGAGCAGTTCTTC.

This chain joins TRBV5-1 and TRBJ2-7, with TRBD2 matching 16 bases. V was pared by 5 bases and J by 6 bases, with 8 bases of the junction left unmatched. The V gene's germline CDR1 is SGHRS and CDR2 YFSETQ. The CDR3 totals 16 residues. The CDR3 DNA follows: TGCGCCAGCAGTTGGGGACTAGCGGGGGGGCTTTCCGAGCAGTACTTC. Encoded protein: CASSWGLAGGLSEQYF.

Details on this clone: Relative to the germline gene, one junction end is altered; a read error may explain this. J is TRBJ2-5 and V is TRBV7-7, with D possibly being TRBD1 or TRBD2 (7 bases each). In germline, CDR1 is SSHAT, CDR2 FNYEAQ (reference sequence). The CDR3 length is 15 residues. CDR3 region: CASSLGGGGQETQYF. The CDR3 DNA reads as TGTGCTAGCAGCTTAGGGGGCGGGGGTCAAGAGACCCAGTACTTC.

This clone occurred many times. This sequence joins TRBV7-3 and TRBJ2-3, with D unclear. Trimming left V 2 bases short and J 2 bases short, with 11 bases between. CDR3 size: 15 residues. Germline-derived CDR1 and CDR2 are SGHTA and FQGTGA. Here the CDR3 reads CASSLLGMTTDTQYF. CDR3 DNA sequence: TGTGCCAGCAGCTTACTAGGAATGACCACAGATACGCAGTATTTT.